This T cell receptor beta chain derives from a study of control samples from healthy donors and cancer patients. Clones were read by immunoSEQ multiplex PCR, and TCRdb kept only the in-frame ones, dropping some. The sample consists of about 170,000 clones, under 95% of them appearing once. Trimming pared 3 bases from V and 6 bases from J, leaving 13 bases between. The CDR3 runs to 13 residues. Germline-derived CDR1 and CDR2 are DFQATT and SNEGSKA (reference sequence). The TCR sequence derives from a woman under 30 in good health. Source material: blood. J is TRBJ2-3 and V is TRBV20-1; D remains unclear. CDR3 nucleotides: TGCAGTGCTAGTGGTAGCCGGTTGGATACGCAGTATTTT. This encodes CSASGSRLDTQYF.